Each of the 21 T cell receptor beta chains below was sequenced from the same sample in a study of blood T cell repertoires in COVID-19. Some clones are missing from TCRdb's copy, which holds only in-frame ones; the method was immunoSEQ multiplex PCR. Of under 60,000 clones in the sample, roughly 80% were seen once. Sample: peripheral blood. All receptors come from a human donor in a cohort sampled during active COVID-19.

The chain links TRBV3-1 (or the pseudogene TRBV3-2) to TRBJ2-2; D possibly corresponds to TRBD2 (7 bases). The germline gives CDR1 LGHDT, CDR2 YNNKEL (reference sequence). This CDR3 contains 15 residues. Trimming stripped 1 base from V and 6 bases from J, with 12 bases between. The CDR3 here is CASSQAAGAAGELFF. The CDR3 region has the DNA TGTGCCAGCAGCCAAGCGGCGGGGGCGGCCGGGGAGCTGTTTTTT.

This chain uses TRBV5-8 with TRBJ1-4; possible D gene TRBD1, 5 bases. V was pared by 0 bases and J by 13 bases, with 19 bases between. Germline assignment: CDR1 SGHTS and CDR2 YDEGEE. The CDR3 contains 15 residues. CDR3 nucleotide sequence: TGTGCCAGCAGCTTGGTTAGGGGCTCGGGTGTTAGACTGTTTTTT. Its protein product is CASSLVRGSGVRLFF.

The V and J genes are TRBV30 and TRBJ2-7, with TRBD2 matching over 10 bases. Germline V CDR1 and CDR2: GTSNPN, SVGIG (reference sequence). CDR3 length: 14 residues. V trimming: 8 bases; J trimming: 2 bases; junction bases outside the gene matches: 9. The CDR3 region has the DNA TGTGCCCTAAGCCCCGGGACTAGCGCCTACGAGCAGTACTTC. Its protein is CALSPGTSAYEQYF.

The V call is TRBV2, the J call TRBJ1-3, with D unresolved. Germline CDR1 reads SNHLY; CDR2 reads FYNNEI. V lost 4 bases and J 4 bases, leaving 14 bases between the germline ends. The CDR3 spans 15 residues. CDR3: CASSGHGGKGNTIYF. The CDR3 DNA is TGTGCCAGCAGTGGGCATGGAGGAAAAGGAAACACCATATATTTT.

V gene TRBV18 combines with J gene TRBJ1-1; maybe TRBD1 (5 bases). CDR1 KGHSH and CDR2 LQKENI come from the germline V gene. The CDR3 is 16 amino acids. Trimming took 0 bases from V and 0 from J, leaving 11 bases between them. CDR3 nucleotide sequence: TGTGCCAGCTCACCACCGGGGCAGCGCTTGAACACTGAAGCTTTCTTT. Amino acid sequence: CASSPPGQRLNTEAFF.

This rearrangement joins TRBV9 to TRBJ2-2, with 7 bases that match TRBD1. The CDR3 is 14 residues long. After removal of 3 bases from V and 4 bases from J, the junction contained 3 bases not matched to a gene. Germline-derived CDR1 and CDR2 are SGDLS and YYNGEE. CDR3 protein: CASSGGQTTGELFF. For the CDR3, the DNA is TGTGCCAGCAGCGGGGGACAGACCACCGGGGAGCTGTTTTTT.

The chain couples TRBV3-1 (or the pseudogene TRBV3-2) to TRBJ1-1; 8 nucleotides agree with TRBD1. The germline V gene encodes CDR1 LGHDT and CDR2 YNNKEL (reference sequence). The CDR3 runs to 13 residues. J gave up 5 bases and V 5 bases, and 4 bases lay outside the gene matches. For the CDR3, the DNA is TGTGCCAGCAGCTTTACAGGGGGTACTGAAGCTTTCTTT. Residues: CASSFTGGTEAFF.

This clone is a singleton in its sample. The CDR3 DNA is TGTGCCAGCAGCCGACTGAGCCAAGAGACCCAGTACTTC. Encoded protein: CASSRLSQETQYF. The chain recombines TRBV7-3 with TRBJ2-5, with unresolved D. Germline CDR1 reads SGHTA; CDR2 reads FQGTGA. V lost 5 bases to trimming and J lost 1 base, with 8 bases between them. This CDR3 has 13 amino acids.

This clone has a single count. V is TRBV3-1 (or the pseudogene TRBV3-2) and J is TRBJ1-5; D is unresolved. Germline lookup yields CDR1 LGHDT and CDR2 YNNKEL (reference sequence). The V gene lost 4 bases and the J gene lost 5 bases, with 12 bases spanning the gap. CDR3 size: 14 residues. For the CDR3, the DNA is TGTGCCAGCAGCCTTGGGTCACGGGATCAGCCCCAGCATTTT. This encodes CASSLGSRDQPQHF.

The chain combines TRBV28 with TRBJ1-3; D ambiguous. Trimming left V 6 bases short and J 0 bases short, with 12 bases between. Germline V gene lookup returns CDR1 MDHEN and CDR2 SYDVKM. The CDR3 is 15 residues long. The CDR3 coding sequence is TGTGCCAGCAGAGTTGACATGCACTCTGGAAACACCATATATTTT. Translating gives CASRVDMHSGNTIYF.

The V gene is TRBV25-1, the J gene TRBJ2-1; TRBD2 might be the D (6 bases). Germline V gene lookup returns CDR1 MGHDK and CDR2 SYGVNS. The CDR3 has 16 amino acids. V was trimmed by 3 bases and J by 2 bases, leaving 14 bases between them. This chain's CDR3 is CASSDHGSYAYNEQFF. The CDR3 DNA reads TGTGCCAGCAGTGATCACGGGAGTTACGCCTACAATGAGCAGTTCTTC.

This clone was seen only once. The chain couples TRBV19 to TRBJ1-5; 8 nucleotides match TRBD1. The CDR3 sequence is 14 residues long. J was trimmed by 5 bases and V by 10 bases; bases with no gene match: 10. Per germline, CDR1 LNHDA and CDR2 SQIVND (reference sequence). CDR3 coding DNA: TGTGCCACCTCTGACAGGGGCCGGGATCAGCCCCAGCATTTT. Translation gives CATSDRGRDQPQHF.

The chain couples TRBV5-4 to TRBJ2-6; a possible D gene is TRBD2 (6 bases). CDR3 size: 17 residues. Germline CDR1 reads SGHNT; CDR2 reads YYREEE (reference sequence). V gave up 2 bases and J gave up 1 base, with 13 bases separating them. The DNA for the CDR3 is TGTGCCAGCAGCTTTCTCCAGGGAGGATCTGGGGCCAACGTCCTGACTTTC. Protein product: CASSFLQGGSGANVLTF.

This clone was seen a few times. The CDR3 spells CASSRQGEARFYTF. In nucleotides, the CDR3 is TGTGCCAGCAGCCGACAGGGTGAAGCCCGGTTCTACACCTTC. The genes are TRBV3-1 (or the pseudogene TRBV3-2) and TRBJ1-2, with 7 positions matching TRBD1. J was trimmed by 10 bases and V by 4 bases; bases with no gene match: 12. Germline assignment: CDR1 LGHDT and CDR2 YNNKEL (reference sequence). CDR3 size: 14 residues.

The chain employs TRBV19 and TRBJ1-5; 11 bases map to TRBD1. Germline V gene sequence: CDR1 LNHDA, CDR2 SQIVND (reference sequence). The CDR3 contains 15 residues. J lost 1 base, V lost 10 bases, and 6 bases had no gene match. CDR3: CATIGTGGSNQPQHF. The CDR3 nucleotides read TGTGCCACAATAGGGACAGGGGGAAGCAATCAGCCCCAGCATTTT.

This clone has a handful of counts. The chain is built from TRBV18 and TRBJ2-7; 10 bases map to TRBD2. The germline V gene has CDR1 KGHSH and CDR2 LQKENI. This CDR3 has 14 amino acids. The J segment lost 2 bases and the V segment lost 7 bases, leaving 5 bases of the junction unmatched. CDR3 residues: CASLAGGPPYEQYF. CDR3 DNA sequence: TGTGCCAGCTTAGCGGGAGGACCCCCCTACGAGCAGTACTTC.

The V and J genes are TRBV5-8 and TRBJ1-6; D possibly corresponds to TRBD1 (5 bases). V was shortened by 3 bases and J by 2 bases, with 12 bases between the two germline ends. CDR3 size: 16 residues. The germline gives CDR1 SGHTS, CDR2 YDEGEE. CDR3 in DNA: TGTGCCAGCAGCTCCTACGGGGGAACCTATAATTCACCCCTCCACTTT. This gives the protein CASSSYGGTYNSPLHF.

The V and J genes are TRBV7-9 and TRBJ1-1, with 8 bases aligning to TRBD1. J was trimmed by 3 bases and V by 5 bases; bases with no gene match: 5. CDR3 size: 14 residues. CDR1 SEHNR and CDR2 FQNEAQ come from the germline V gene (reference sequence). DNA of the CDR3: TGTGCCAGCAGCGTCAGGGGGCAAGACACTGAAGCTTTCTTT. Its translation is CASSVRGQDTEAFF.

A few counts support this clone. In nucleotides, the CDR3 is TGTGCCAGCACCCCCGGGAGATGTGGCTACACCTTC. Its protein product is CASTPGRCGYTF. This sequence joins TRBV21-1 and TRBJ1-2. TRBV21-1 is designated a pseudogene. The CDR3 is 12 residues long.

The chain has TRBV27 and TRBJ2-7; TRBD1 aligns across 9 bases. This CDR3 comprises 14 residues. The V and J ends lost 8 bases and 2 bases, in that order; junction bases with no gene match: 7. From germline, CDR1 is MNHEY and CDR2 SMNVEV (reference sequence). In DNA, the CDR3 is TGTGCCAGCCGACGGACAGGGGCTACCTACGAGCAGTACTTC. Translated, it gives CASRRTGATYEQYF.

CDR3 in DNA: TGCGCCAGCAGCCAAAATCGGGGTGGGAGGGATATGAACACTGAAGCTTTCTTT. Its protein is CASSQNRGGRDMNTEAFF. The chain is built from TRBV4-1 and TRBJ1-1; the D is unclear. The CDR3 sequence is 18 residues long. The germline V gene encodes CDR1 MGHRA and CDR2 YSYEKL. The V end lost 2 bases, the J end lost 0 bases, and 19 bases lay between the germline ends.